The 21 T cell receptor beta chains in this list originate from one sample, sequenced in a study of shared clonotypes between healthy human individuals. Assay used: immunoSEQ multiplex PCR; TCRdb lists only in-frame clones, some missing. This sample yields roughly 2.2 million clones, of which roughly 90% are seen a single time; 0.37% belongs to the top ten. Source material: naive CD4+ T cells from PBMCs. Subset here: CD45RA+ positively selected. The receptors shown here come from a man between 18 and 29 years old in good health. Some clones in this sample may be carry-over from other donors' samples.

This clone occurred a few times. The CDR3, as DNA: TGTGCCAGCAGTTTACTCAATCAGCCCCAGCATTTT. It codes for CASSLLNQPQHF. The V call is TRBV27, the J call TRBJ1-5; D not resolved. Germline V gives CDR1 MNHEY, CDR2 SMNVEV (reference sequence). With 2 bases removed from V and 3 bases from J, the gap between germline ends came to 2 bases. This CDR3 contains 12 residues.

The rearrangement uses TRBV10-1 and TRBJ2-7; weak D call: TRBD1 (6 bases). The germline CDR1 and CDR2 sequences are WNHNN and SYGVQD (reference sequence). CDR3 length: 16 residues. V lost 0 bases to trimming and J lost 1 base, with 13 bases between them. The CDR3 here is CASSESPFTGSYEQYF. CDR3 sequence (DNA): TGCGCCAGCAGTGAGTCCCCCTTCACAGGGTCCTACGAGCAGTACTTC.

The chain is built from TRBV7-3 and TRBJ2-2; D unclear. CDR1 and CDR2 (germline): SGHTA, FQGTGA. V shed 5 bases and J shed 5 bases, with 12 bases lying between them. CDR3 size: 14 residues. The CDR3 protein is CASSRKHGTGELFF. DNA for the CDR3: TGTGCCAGCAGCCGTAAGCATGGGACCGGGGAGCTGTTTTTT.

CDR3 region: CASSLGAPTQRYTF. The DNA of the CDR3 is TGTGCCAGCAGCTTAGGGGCACCGACCCAGCGCTACACCTTC. V is TRBV11-2 and J is TRBJ1-2, with unresolved D. Germline V lookup: CDR1 SGHAT, CDR2 FQNNGV. The CDR3 consists of 14 residues. Trimming stripped 1 base from V and 9 bases from J, with 15 bases between.

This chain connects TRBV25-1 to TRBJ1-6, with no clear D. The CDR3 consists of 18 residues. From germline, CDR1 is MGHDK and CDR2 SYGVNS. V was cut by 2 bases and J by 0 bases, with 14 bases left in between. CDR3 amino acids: CASSEGIRRSSYNSPLHF. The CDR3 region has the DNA TGTGCCAGCAGTGAAGGGATTCGGCGGAGCTCCTATAATTCACCCCTCCACTTT.

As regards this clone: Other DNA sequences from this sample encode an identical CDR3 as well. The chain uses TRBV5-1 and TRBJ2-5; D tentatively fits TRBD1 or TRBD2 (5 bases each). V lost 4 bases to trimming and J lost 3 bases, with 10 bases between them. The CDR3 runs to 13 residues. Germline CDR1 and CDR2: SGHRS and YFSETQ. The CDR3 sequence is CASSRDGEETQYF. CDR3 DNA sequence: TGCGCCAGCAGCCGGGACGGCGAAGAGACCCAGTACTTC.

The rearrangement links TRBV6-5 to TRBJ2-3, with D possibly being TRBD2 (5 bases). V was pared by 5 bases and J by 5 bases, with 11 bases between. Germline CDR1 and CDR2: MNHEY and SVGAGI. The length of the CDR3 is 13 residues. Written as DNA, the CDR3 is TGTGCCAGCAGTGATAGCGTGAGAGATACGCAGTATTTT. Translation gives CASSDSVRDTQYF.

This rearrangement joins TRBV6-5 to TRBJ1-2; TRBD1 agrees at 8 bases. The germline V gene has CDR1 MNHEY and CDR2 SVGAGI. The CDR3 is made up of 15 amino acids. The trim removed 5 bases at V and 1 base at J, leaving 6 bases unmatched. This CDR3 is CASSTGTGVNYGYTF. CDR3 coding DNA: TGTGCCAGCAGTACCGGGACAGGAGTTAACTATGGCTACACCTTC.

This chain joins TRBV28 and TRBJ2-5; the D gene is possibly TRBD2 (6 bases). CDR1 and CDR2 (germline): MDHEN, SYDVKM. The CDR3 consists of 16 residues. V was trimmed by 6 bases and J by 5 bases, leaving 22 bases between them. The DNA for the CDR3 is TGTGCCAGCAGACCTTCAACGGCGGAGGGCCGGGAGACCCAGTACTTC. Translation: CASRPSTAEGRETQYF.

The DNA of the CDR3 is TGTGCCAGCAGTTACTCGGCTAGCGGGAGGGGCGCTGAGCAGTTCTTC. This translates into CASSYSASGRGAEQFF. V usage is TRBV6-5 and J usage is TRBJ2-1, with 12 bases matching TRBD2. The CDR3 contains 16 residues. Germline V gives CDR1 MNHEY, CDR2 SVGAGI. The trim removed 0 bases at V and 9 bases at J, leaving 6 bases unmatched.

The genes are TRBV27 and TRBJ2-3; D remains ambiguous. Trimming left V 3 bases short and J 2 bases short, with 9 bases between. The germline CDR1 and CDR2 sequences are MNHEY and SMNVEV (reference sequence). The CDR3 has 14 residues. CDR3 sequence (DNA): TGTGCCAGCAGTTTCGAGCAAAACACAGATACGCAGTATTTT. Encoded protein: CASSFEQNTDTQYF.

The CDR3 coding sequence is TGTGCCAGCAGCTTTCTAACGACCGGGAAAGATCAAGAGACCCAGTACTTC. Protein product: CASSFLTTGKDQETQYF. The chain has TRBV7-3 and TRBJ2-5, with D possibly being TRBD2 (5 bases). Germline values: CDR1 SGHTA, CDR2 FQGTGA. The CDR3 spans 17 residues. V lost 3 bases and J 2 bases, leaving 19 bases between the germline ends.

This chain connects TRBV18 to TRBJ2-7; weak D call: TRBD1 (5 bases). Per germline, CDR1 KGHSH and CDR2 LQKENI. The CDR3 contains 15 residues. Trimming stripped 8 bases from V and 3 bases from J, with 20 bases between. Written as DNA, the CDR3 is TGTGCCAGCACCCAGGGAAACAGTCCACGCTACGAGCAGTACTTC. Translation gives CASTQGNSPRYEQYF.

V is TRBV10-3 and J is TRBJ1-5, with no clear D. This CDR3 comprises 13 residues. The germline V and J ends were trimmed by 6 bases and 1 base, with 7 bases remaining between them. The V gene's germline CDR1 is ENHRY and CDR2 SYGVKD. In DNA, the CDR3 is TGTGCCATCAGAGAGATGAGCAATCAGCCCCAGCATTTT. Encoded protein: CAIREMSNQPQHF.

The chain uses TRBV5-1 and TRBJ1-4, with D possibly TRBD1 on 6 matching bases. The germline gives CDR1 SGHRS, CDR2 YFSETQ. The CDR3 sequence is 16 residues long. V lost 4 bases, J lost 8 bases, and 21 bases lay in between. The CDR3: CASSLGRQGGEEKLFF. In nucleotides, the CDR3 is TGCGCCAGCAGCCTGGGACGTCAAGGGGGTGAGGAAAAACTGTTTTTT.

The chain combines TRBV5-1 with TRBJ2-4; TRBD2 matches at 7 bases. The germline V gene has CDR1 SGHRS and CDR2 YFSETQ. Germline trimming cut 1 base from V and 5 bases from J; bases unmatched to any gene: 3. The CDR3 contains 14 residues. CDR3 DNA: TGCGCCAGCAGCTTGAGTCGGGGGGAAAACATTCAGTACTTC. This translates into CASSLSRGENIQYF.

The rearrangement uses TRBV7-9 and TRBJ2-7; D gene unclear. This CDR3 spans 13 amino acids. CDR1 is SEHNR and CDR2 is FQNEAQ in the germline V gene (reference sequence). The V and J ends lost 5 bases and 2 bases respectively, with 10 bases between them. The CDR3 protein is CASSLQYPYEQYF. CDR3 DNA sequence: TGTGCCAGCAGCCTCCAGTATCCCTACGAGCAGTACTTC. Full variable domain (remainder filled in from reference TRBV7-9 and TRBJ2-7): DTGVSQNPRHKITKRGQNVTFRCDPISEHNRLYWYRQTLGQGPEFLTYFQNEAQLEKSRLLSDRFSAERPKGSFSTLEIQRTEQGDSAMYLCASSLQYPYEQYFGPGTRLTVT.

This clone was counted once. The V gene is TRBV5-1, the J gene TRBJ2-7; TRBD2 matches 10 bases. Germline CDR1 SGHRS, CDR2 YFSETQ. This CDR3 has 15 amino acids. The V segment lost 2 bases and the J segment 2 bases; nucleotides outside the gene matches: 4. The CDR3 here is CASSFGLAAPYEQYF. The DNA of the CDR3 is TGCGCCAGCAGCTTTGGACTAGCGGCCCCCTACGAGCAGTACTTC.

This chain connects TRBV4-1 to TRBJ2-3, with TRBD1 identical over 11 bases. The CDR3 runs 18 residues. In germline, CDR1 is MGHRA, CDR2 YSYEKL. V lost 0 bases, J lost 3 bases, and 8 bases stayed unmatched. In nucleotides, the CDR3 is TGCGCCAGCAGCCAAGATCGGAGGACAGGGGGCAAGACAGATACGCAGTATTTT. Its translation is CASSQDRRTGGKTDTQYF.

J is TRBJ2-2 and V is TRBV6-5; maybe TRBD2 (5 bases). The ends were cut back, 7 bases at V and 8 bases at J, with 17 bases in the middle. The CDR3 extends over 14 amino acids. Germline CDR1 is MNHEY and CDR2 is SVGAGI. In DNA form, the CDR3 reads TGTGCCAGCAAGAAACCGGGGTTTGAAGGGGAGCTGTTTTTT. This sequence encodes CASKKPGFEGELFF.

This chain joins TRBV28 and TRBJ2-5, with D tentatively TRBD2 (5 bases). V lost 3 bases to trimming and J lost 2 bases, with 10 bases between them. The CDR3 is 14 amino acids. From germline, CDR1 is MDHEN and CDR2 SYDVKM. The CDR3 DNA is TGTGCCAGCAGTTTCGGAGGTCGGCAAGAGACCCAGTACTTC. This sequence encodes CASSFGGRQETQYF.